A single sample is the source of the 18 T cell receptor beta chains below, sequenced in a study of blood T cell repertoires in COVID-19. Sequencing used immunoSEQ multiplex PCR; TCRdb keeps in-frame clones, though not all of them. The sample lists over 200,000 clones; over 80% were seen once. The specimen was PBMCs or T cells enriched from blood (not recorded which). All receptors derive from a human donor in a cohort exposed to, infected with or recovered from COVID-19 (not recorded which). The donor label of this sample is uncertain.

The V and J genes are TRBV4-2 and TRBJ2-1; D possibly corresponds to TRBD2 (6 bases). V shed 1 base and J shed 9 bases, with 13 bases lying between them. The length of the CDR3 is 14 residues. Germline loops: CDR1 LGHNA, CDR2 YNFKEQ. The CDR3 DNA is TGTGCCAGCAGCCAAGGAGCGACAGCGGGTGAGCAGTTCTTC. This codes for CASSQGATAGEQFF.

This chain links TRBV12-3 or TRBV12-4 with TRBJ1-1; D uncertain. With 1 base removed from V and 6 bases from J, the gap between germline ends came to 9 bases. This CDR3 is built from 13 residues. The CDR3 sequence: CASSLGLLPEAFF. The CDR3 DNA follows: TGTGCCAGCAGTTTAGGACTCCTGCCTGAAGCTTTCTTT.

In this sample, this clone turned up once. In DNA, the CDR3 is TGTGCCTGGAGTGTAAAGAGCGGGGGGACTAGCACAGATACGCAGTATTTT. Amino acids: CAWSVKSGGTSTDTQYF. This chain connects TRBV30 to TRBJ2-3, with 9 bases that match TRBD2. This CDR3 comprises 17 residues. Germline loops: CDR1 GTSNPN, CDR2 SVGIG (reference sequence). V shed 0 bases and J 0 bases; nucleotides not matched to a gene: 7.

The chain recombines TRBV4-3 with TRBJ1-1; D is ambiguous. From germline, CDR1 is LGHNA and CDR2 YSLEER. There are 14 residues in the CDR3. Trimming took 1 base from V and 0 from J, leaving 6 bases between them. CDR3 sequence (DNA): TGCGCCAGCAGCCAAGGACTCATGAACACTGAAGCTTTCTTT. Protein product: CASSQGLMNTEAFF.

The chain carries TRBV7-2 and TRBJ2-1; D may be TRBD2 (5 bases). Trimming took 3 bases from V and 8 from J, leaving 8 bases between them. CDR1 and CDR2 (germline): SGHTA, FQGNSA. The CDR3 loop spans 12 amino acids. The CDR3 sequence: CASSFYGDEQFF. The CDR3 nucleotides are TGTGCCAGCAGCTTTTACGGGGATGAGCAGTTCTTC.

The J gene is TRBJ2-1, the V gene TRBV5-1; TRBD2 is a possible D gene (5 bases). Germline CDR1 is SGHRS and CDR2 is YFSETQ. V was cut by 2 bases and J by 0 bases, with 12 bases left in between. There are 16 residues in the CDR3. CDR3 nucleotide sequence: TGCGCCAGCAGCTTACAGCGGACCCTCTCCTACAATGAGCAGTTCTTC. It codes for CASSLQRTLSYNEQFF.

Here the CDR3 DNA reads TGTGCCAGCAGCCCCACCAGATCCGGGGAGCTGTTTTTT. Residues: CASSPTRSGELFF. The rearrangement links TRBV14 to TRBJ2-2; D gene uncertain. The CDR3 is made up of 13 amino acids. V gave up 4 bases and J gave up 6 bases, with 9 bases separating them. Germline V CDR1 and CDR2: SGHDN, FVKESK. Full variable domain (outside the CDR3, taken from reference TRBV14 and TRBJ2-2): EAGVTQFPSHSVIEKGQTVTLRCDPISGHDNLYWYRRVMGKEIKFLLHFVKESKQDESGMPNNRFLAERTGGTYSTLKVQPAELEDSGVYFCASSPTRSGELFFGEGSRLTVL.

This chain joins TRBV27 and TRBJ1-1; no clear D. The CDR3 totals 15 residues. CDR1 and CDR2 (germline): MNHEY, SMNVEV (reference sequence). The ends were cut back, 5 bases at V and 1 base at J, with 14 bases in the middle. CDR3 in amino acids: CASSPTERSNTEAFF. CDR3 coding DNA: TGTGCCAGCAGTCCCACAGAGCGGTCGAACACTGAAGCTTTCTTT.

For the CDR3, the DNA is TGTGCCAGCACTCGAGGGACAGGCGGGGAGCTGTTTTTT. Translation gives CASTRGTGGELFF. This chain links TRBV2 with TRBJ2-2; 8 nucleotides match TRBD1. There are 13 residues in the CDR3. After removal of 7 bases from V and 7 bases from J, the junction contained 5 bases not matched to a gene. Per the germline V gene, CDR1 is SNHLY and CDR2 is FYNNEI. Full variable domain (remainder filled in from reference TRBV2 and TRBJ2-2): EPEVTQTPSHQVTQMGQEVILRCVPISNHLYFYWYRQILGQKVEFLVSFYNNEISEKSEIFDDQFSVERPDGSNFTLKIRSTKLEDSAMYFCASTRGTGGELFFGEGSRLTVL.

The CDR3 nucleotides read TGTGCCAGCAGCCCACAGGGTCTCCGCGGGAGCAATCAGCCCCAGCATTTT. Translating gives CASSPQGLRGSNQPQHF. This chain links TRBV7-8 with TRBJ1-5; weak D call: TRBD1 (6 bases). CDR3 length equals 17 residues. The germline gives CDR1 SGHVS, CDR2 FQNEAQ. V lost 5 bases to trimming and J lost 1 base, with 18 bases between them.

V usage is TRBV19 and J usage is TRBJ2-3, with 12 bases lining up with TRBD1. The CDR3 covers 14 residues. The ends lost 5 bases at V and 6 bases at J; junction bases unmatched: 3. Germline CDR1 LNHDA, CDR2 SQIVND (reference sequence). The CDR3 loop reads CASSRDRGRDTQYF. In DNA, the CDR3 is TGTGCCAGTAGTCGGGACAGGGGGCGGGATACGCAGTATTTT. Based on the CDR3 plus reference TRBV19 and TRBJ2-3, the full variable domain is DGGITQSPKYLFRKEGQNVTLSCEQNLNHDAMYWYRQDPGQGLRLIYYSQIVNDFQKGDIAEGYSVSREKKESFPLTVTSAQKNPTAFYLCASSRDRGRDTQYFGPGTRLTVL.

The CDR3 reads CASSDGTGLNQPQHF. CDR3 nucleotide sequence: TGTGCCAGCAGCGATGGGACAGGGCTTAATCAGCCCCAGCATTTT. The chain uses TRBV5-6 and TRBJ1-5; the match to TRBD1 covers 9 bases. CDR1 SGHDT and CDR2 YYEEEE come from the germline V gene. Unmatched junction bases numbered 6, after V lost 4 bases and J lost 4 bases. The CDR3 covers 15 residues. The whole variable domain, remainder taken from reference TRBV5-6 and TRBJ1-5, is DAGVTQSPTHLIKTRGQQVTLRCSPKSGHDTVSWYQQALGQGPQFIFQYYEEEERQRGNFPDRFSGHQFPNYSSELNVNALLLGDSALYLCASSDGTGLNQPQHFGDGTRLSIL.

This chain joins TRBV4-1 and TRBJ1-5; D is possibly TRBD1 (5 bases). Germline values: CDR1 MGHRA, CDR2 YSYEKL. The CDR3 length is 16 residues. The V end lost 3 bases, the J end lost 4 bases, and 16 bases lay between the germline ends. Here the CDR3 reads CASSQSGLGSNQPQHF. For the CDR3, the DNA is TGCGCCAGCAGCCAGTCAGGGTTGGGGTCAAATCAGCCCCAGCATTTT.

J is TRBJ1-5 and V is TRBV27; tentative D call: TRBD1 (5 bases). Germline-derived CDR1 and CDR2 are MNHEY and SMNVEV (reference sequence). The CDR3 runs to 16 residues. The germline V and J ends were trimmed by 0 bases and 7 bases, with 16 bases remaining between them. The CDR3 DNA reads as TGTGCCAGCAGTTTATCGGCGGGGGGTTGGGGGCAGCCCCAGCATTTT. Amino acid sequence: CASSLSAGGWGQPQHF.

The chain is built from TRBV19 and TRBJ2-5, with D tentatively TRBD2 (5 bases). CDR1 LNHDA and CDR2 SQIVND come from the germline V gene (reference sequence). V lost 5 bases and J lost 3, with 16 bases in between. CDR3 length: 15 amino acids. The CDR3 spells CASSYRGSREETQYF. CDR3 sequence (DNA): TGTGCCAGTAGTTACCGGGGTAGCCGGGAAGAGACCCAGTACTTC. The variable domain in full, completed from reference TRBV19 and TRBJ2-5, reads DGGITQSPKYLFRKEGQNVTLSCEQNLNHDAMYWYRQDPGQGLRLIYYSQIVNDFQKGDIAEGYSVSREKKESFPLTVTSAQKNPTAFYLCASSYRGSREETQYFGPGTRLLVL.

V usage is TRBV4-3 and J usage is TRBJ2-6, with TRBD1 matching over 9 bases. V shed 3 bases, J shed 0 bases, and the junction held 15 bases outside the gene matches. This CDR3 contains 21 residues. Germline V gene sequence: CDR1 LGHNA, CDR2 YSLEER. The CDR3 protein is CASSQGGSGTGIISGANVLTF. CDR3 nucleotide sequence: TGCGCCAGCAGCCAGGGCGGTTCCGGGACAGGGATAATCTCTGGGGCCAACGTCCTGACTTTC.

V usage is TRBV24-1 and J usage is TRBJ1-3; TRBD1 agrees at 7 bases. In germline, CDR1 is KGHDR, CDR2 SFDVKD. The CDR3 is made up of 16 amino acids. V trimming: 5 bases; J trimming: 4 bases; junction bases outside the gene matches: 10. The CDR3 nucleotides are TGTGCCACCAGTGGGCATACCGGGACAGAGGGAAACACCATATATTTT. This translates into CATSGHTGTEGNTIYF.

The rearrangement uses TRBV30 and TRBJ1-1, with D perhaps matching TRBD1 (5 bases). The CDR3 runs 14 residues. V lost 4 bases to trimming and J lost 1 base, with 13 bases between them. CDR1 and CDR2 from the germline V gene are GTSNPN and SVGIG (reference sequence). CDR3 nucleotides: TGTGCCTGGATCGACTCTACAGGGAACACTGAAGCTTTCTTT. Its translation: CAWIDSTGNTEAFF.